There are a few counts of the clone carrying this T cell receptor (beta chain). Its target is unknown. Trimming cost V 7 bases and J 9 bases, with 21 bases left between them. Germline V gene data show CDR1 as DFQATT and CDR2 as SNEGSKA (reference sequence). This CDR3 is 13 amino acids long. A modified ARM-PCR protocol with three rounds of nested PCR amplified TCRbeta. TCRdb reanalysed the multiplex PCR reads using MiXCR and keeps one entry per CDR3 protein. The sample shows under 150,000 distinct CDR3 sequences, about 66% of them seen only once. This sample's RNA came from whole unsorted tissue. This sample stems from a study of tumor and adjacent non-tumor tissue in lung cancer. Findings of the study overall: Tumor TCR diversity, when higher, was linked to shorter survival.

V is TRBV20-1 and J is TRBJ1-1, with D perhaps TRBD1 (5 bases). The sequence derives from a man between 25 and 39 years old with non-small cell lung cancer. Sequencing input: lung tumor tissue. Written as DNA, the CDR3 is TGCAGTGTCCAACAGGCTCTGGGCCGAAAAGCTTTCTTT. Amino acids: CSVQQALGRKAFF.